Reported below is one T cell receptor beta chain. Its antigen remains unknown. Deletions cut 1 base from V and 1 base from J, with 5 bases between. Germline CDR1 reads SGHAT; CDR2 reads FQNNGV. This CDR3 region has 15 residues. The sample originates from a study of a mutant IDH1 vaccine in newly diagnosed glioma. Turning to the study itself: Patients received eight vaccinations in weeks 1, 3, 5, 7, 11, 15, 19, 23.

The data were produced by immunoSEQ multiplex PCR, yet TCRdb's version contains in-frame clones alone and is incomplete. There are 50,000 or so clones in the sample; roughly 90% occur only once, and over 2% lies in the top ten. Stated time point: week 11, during vaccination. Doses of 300 ug of mutant IDH1 20-mer peptide were given with topical imiquimod. The TCR was taken from a man aged 45 to 65 with glioma. The genes are TRBV11-2 and TRBJ2-6; D is unresolved. The source was PBMCs, collected from a glioma patient whose treatment included an IDH1 peptide vaccine. CDR3 nucleotides: TGTGCCAGCAGCTTAGTTCTTTCTGGGGCCAACGTCCTGACTTTC. Protein product: CASSLVLSGANVLTF. The full variable domain, completed using reference TRBV11-2 and TRBJ2-6, is EAGVAQSPRYKIIEKRQSVAFWCNPISGHATLYWYQQILGQGPKLLIQFQNNGVVDDSQLPKDRFSAERLKGVDSTLKIQPAKLEDSAVYLCASSLVLSGANVLTFGAGSRLTVL.